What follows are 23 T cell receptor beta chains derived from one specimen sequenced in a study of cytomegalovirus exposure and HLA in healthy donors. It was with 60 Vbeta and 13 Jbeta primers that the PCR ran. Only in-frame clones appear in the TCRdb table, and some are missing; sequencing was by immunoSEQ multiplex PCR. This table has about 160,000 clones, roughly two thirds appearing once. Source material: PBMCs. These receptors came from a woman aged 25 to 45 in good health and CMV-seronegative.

CDR3: CASSMAGRSNTGELFF. The CDR3 bases are TGTGCCAGCAGCATGGCCGGGAGATCGAACACCGGGGAGCTGTTTTTT. The chain is built from TRBV7-3 and TRBJ2-2; maybe TRBD2 (6 bases). V was trimmed by 5 bases and J by 0 bases, leaving 13 bases between them. The CDR3 runs to 16 residues. Germline assignment: CDR1 SGHTA and CDR2 FQGTGA.

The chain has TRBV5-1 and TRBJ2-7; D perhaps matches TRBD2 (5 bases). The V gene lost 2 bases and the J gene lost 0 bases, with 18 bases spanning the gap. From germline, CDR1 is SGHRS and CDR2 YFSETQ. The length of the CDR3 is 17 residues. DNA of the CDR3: TGCGCCAGCAGCTTAACGGCGGACGGGATAACCTCCTACGAGCAGTACTTC. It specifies CASSLTADGITSYEQYF. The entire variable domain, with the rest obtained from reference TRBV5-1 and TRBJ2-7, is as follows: KAGVTQTPRYLIKTRGQQVTLSCSPISGHRSVSWYQQTPGQGLQFLFEYFSETQRNKGNFPGRFSGRQFSNSRSEMNVSTLELGDSALYLCASSLTADGITSYEQYFGPGTRLTVT.

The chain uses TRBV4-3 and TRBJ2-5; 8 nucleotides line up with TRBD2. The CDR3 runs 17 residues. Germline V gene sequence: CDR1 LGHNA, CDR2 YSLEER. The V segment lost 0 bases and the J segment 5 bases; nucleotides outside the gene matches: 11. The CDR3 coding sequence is TGCGCCAGCAGCCAAGATCTCGGGCGGGGGGATGACGAGACCCAGTACTTC. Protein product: CASSQDLGRGDDETQYF.

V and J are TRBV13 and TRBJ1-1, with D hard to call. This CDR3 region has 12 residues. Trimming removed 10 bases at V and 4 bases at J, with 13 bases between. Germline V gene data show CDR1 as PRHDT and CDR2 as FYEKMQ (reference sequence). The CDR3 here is CATRPAGTEAFF. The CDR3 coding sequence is TGTGCCACCCGCCCCGCAGGCACTGAAGCTTTCTTT.

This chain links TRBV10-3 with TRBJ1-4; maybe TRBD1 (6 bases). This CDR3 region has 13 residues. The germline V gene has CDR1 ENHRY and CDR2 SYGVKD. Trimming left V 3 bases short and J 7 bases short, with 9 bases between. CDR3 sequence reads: CAISDRGGEKLFF. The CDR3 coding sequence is TGTGCCATCAGTGACAGGGGTGGTGAAAAACTGTTTTTT.

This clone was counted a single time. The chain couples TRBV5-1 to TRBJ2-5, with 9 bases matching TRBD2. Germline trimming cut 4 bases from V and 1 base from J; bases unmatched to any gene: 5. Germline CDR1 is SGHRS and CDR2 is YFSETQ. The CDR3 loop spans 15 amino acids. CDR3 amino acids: CASSNSGSPQETQYF. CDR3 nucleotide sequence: TGCGCCAGCAGCAATAGCGGGAGCCCCCAAGAGACCCAGTACTTC. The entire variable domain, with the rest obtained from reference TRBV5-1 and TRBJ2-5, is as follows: KAGVTQTPRYLIKTRGQQVTLSCSPISGHRSVSWYQQTPGQGLQFLFEYFSETQRNKGNFPGRFSGRQFSNSRSEMNVSTLELGDSALYLCASSNSGSPQETQYFGPGTRLLVL.

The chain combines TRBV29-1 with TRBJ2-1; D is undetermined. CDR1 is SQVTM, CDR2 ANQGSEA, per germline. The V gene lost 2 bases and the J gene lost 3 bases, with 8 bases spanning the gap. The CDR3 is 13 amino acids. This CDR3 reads CSVEYGGYNEQFF. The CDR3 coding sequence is TGCAGCGTTGAATACGGCGGCTACAATGAGCAGTTCTTC.

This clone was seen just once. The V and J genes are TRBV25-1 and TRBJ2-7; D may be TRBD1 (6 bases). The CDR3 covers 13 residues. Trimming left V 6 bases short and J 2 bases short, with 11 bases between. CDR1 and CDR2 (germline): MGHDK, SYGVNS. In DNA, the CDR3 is TGTGCCAGCAGGGGGACACAAGCCTACGAGCAGTACTTC. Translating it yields CASRGTQAYEQYF.

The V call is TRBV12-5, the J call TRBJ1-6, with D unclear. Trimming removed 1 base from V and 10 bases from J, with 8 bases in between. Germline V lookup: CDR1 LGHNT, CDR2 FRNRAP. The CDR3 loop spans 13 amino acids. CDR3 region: CASGLEERSPLHF. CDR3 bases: TGTGCTAGTGGTTTGGAGGAGCGATCACCCCTCCACTTT. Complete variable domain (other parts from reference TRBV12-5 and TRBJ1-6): DARVTQTPRHKVTEMGQEVTMRCQPILGHNTVFWYRQTMMQGLELLAYFRNRAPLDDSGMPKDRFSAEMPDATLATLKIQPSEPRDSAVYFCASGLEERSPLHFGNGTRLTVT.

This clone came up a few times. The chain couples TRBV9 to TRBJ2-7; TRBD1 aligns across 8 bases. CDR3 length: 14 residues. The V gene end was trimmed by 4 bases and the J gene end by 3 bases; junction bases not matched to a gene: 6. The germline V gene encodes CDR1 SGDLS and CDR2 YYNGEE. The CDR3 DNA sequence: TGTGCCAGCAGCACCAGGACAGGGAACTACGAGCAGTACTTC. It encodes CASSTRTGNYEQYF.

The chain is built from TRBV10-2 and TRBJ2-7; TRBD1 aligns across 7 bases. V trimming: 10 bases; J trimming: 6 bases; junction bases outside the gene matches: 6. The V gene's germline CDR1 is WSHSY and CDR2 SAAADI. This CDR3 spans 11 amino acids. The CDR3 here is CAIRQGLEQYF. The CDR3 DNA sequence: TGCGCCATCCGACAGGGCCTCGAGCAGTACTTC.

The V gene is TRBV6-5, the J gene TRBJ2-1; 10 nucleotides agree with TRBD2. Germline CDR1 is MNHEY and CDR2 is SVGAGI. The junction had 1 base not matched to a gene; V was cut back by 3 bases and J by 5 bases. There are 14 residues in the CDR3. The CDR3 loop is CASSYSGGHNEQFF. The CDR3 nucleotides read TGTGCCAGCAGTTATAGCGGGGGGCACAATGAGCAGTTCTTC.

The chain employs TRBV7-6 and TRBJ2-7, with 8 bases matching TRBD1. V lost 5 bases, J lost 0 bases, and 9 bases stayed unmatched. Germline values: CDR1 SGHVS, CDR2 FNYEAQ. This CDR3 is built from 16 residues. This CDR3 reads CASSKSQGAASYEQYF. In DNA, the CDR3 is TGTGCCAGCAGCAAATCCCAGGGGGCTGCCTCCTACGAGCAGTACTTC.

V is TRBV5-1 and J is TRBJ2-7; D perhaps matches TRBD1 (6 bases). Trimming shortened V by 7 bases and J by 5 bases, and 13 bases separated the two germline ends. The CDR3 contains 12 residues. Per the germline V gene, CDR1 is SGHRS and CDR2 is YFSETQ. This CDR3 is CASGGQNNEQYF. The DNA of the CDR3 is TGCGCCAGCGGGGGACAAAACAACGAGCAGTACTTC.

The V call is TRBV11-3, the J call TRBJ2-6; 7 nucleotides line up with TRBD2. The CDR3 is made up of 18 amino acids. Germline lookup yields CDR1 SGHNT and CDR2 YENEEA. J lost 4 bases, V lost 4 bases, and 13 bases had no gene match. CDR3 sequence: CASSSRGTKLGGANVLTF. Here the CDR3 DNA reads TGTGCCAGCAGCTCCCGTGGGACTAAATTGGGGGGGGCCAACGTCCTGACTTTC.

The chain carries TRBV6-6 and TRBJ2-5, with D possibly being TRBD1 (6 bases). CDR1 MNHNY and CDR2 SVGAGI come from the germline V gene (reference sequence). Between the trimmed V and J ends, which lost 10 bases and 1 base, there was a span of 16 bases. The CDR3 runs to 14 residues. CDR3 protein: CATSLDSFQETQYF. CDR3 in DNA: TGTGCCACTTCCCTGGACAGCTTCCAAGAGACCCAGTACTTC.

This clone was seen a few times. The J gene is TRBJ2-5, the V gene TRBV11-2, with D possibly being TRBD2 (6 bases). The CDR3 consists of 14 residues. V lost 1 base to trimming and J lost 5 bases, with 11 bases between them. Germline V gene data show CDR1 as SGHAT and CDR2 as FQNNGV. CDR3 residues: CASSLGARGETQYF. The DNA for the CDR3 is TGTGCCAGCAGCTTAGGGGCCCGGGGGGAGACCCAGTACTTC.

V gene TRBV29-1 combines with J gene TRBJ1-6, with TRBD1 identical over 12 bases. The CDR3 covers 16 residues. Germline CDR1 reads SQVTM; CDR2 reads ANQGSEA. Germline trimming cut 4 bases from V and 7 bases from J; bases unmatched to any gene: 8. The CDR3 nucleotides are TGCAGCGTTGGAGCGGGGGGACAGGGGGCAAATTCACCCCTCCACTTT. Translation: CSVGAGGQGANSPLHF.

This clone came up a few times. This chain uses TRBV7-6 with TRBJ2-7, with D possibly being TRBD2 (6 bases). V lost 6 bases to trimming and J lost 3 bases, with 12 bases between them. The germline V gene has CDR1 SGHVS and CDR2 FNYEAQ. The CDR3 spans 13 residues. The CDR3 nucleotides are TGTGCCAGCAGGCCACGGGGAGGCTACGAGCAGTACTTC. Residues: CASRPRGGYEQYF.

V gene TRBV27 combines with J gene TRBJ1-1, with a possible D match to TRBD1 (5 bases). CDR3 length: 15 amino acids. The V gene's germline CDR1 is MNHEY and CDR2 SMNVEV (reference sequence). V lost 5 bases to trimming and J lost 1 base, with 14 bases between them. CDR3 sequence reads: CASSNYLTGNTEAFF. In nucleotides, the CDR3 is TGTGCCAGCAGTAACTACCTTACAGGGAACACTGAAGCTTTCTTT.

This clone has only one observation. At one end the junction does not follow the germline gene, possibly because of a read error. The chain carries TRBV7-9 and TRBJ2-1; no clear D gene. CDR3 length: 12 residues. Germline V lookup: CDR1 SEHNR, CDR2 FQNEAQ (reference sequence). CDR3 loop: CSSSSPSNEQFF. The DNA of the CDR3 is TGTTCCAGCAGCTCCCCCTCCAATGAGCAGTTCTTC. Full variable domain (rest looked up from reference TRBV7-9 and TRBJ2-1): DTGVSQNPRHKITKRGQNVTFRCDPISEHNRLYWYRQTLGQGPEFLTYFQNEAQLEKSRLLSDRFSAERPKGSFSTLEIQRTEQGDSAMYLCSSSSPSNEQFFGPGTRLTVL.

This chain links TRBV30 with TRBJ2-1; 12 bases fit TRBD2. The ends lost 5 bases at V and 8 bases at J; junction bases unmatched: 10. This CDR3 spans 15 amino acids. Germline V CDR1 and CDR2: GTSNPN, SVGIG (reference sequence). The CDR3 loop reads CAWSRETSGSHEQFF. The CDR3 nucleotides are TGTGCCTGGTCACGAGAGACTAGCGGGAGCCATGAGCAGTTCTTC.

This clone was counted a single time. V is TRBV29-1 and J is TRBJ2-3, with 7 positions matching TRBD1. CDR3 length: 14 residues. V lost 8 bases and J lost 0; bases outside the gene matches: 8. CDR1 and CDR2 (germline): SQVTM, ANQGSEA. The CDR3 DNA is TGCAGCTCCCGGACAGGAGCTAGCACAGATACGCAGTATTTT. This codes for CSSRTGASTDTQYF.